These T cell receptor beta chains were read from a single sample in a study of a mutant IDH1 vaccine in newly diagnosed glioma. Method: immunoSEQ multiplex PCR; TCRdb's copy keeps in-frame clones and lacks some. The sample holds roughly 60,000 clones, roughly 74% seen once. No antigen has been identified for these receptors. The sample here was PBMCs, taken from a glioma patient whose treatment included an IDH1 peptide vaccine. The source is a man aged 50 to 59 with glioma. The CDR3 runs from the conserved cysteine through the conserved F or W. The D gene is left open where the match is weak. Clone size, where shown, is once, few, many, or a class for clones that have expanded.

NA	TRBV11-2	TRBJ1-5	NA	CASSLERDQPQHF	TGTGCCAGCAGCTTAGAGAGGGATCAGCCCCAGCATTTT
NA	TRBV29-1	TRBJ2-1	NA	CSVGGRYGRSYNEQFF	TGCAGCGTTGGAGGTCGTTACGGACGTTCCTACAATGAGCAGTTCTTC
NA	TRBV9	TRBJ1-1	NA	CASSPRGARNTEAFF	TGTGCCAGCAGCCCACGGGGTGCGCGGAACACTGAAGCTTTCTTT
NA	TRBV7-2	TRBJ2-6	NA	CASSLGQPGANVLTF	TGTGCCAGCAGCTTAGGACAGCCTGGGGCCAACGTCCTGACTTTC
NA	TRBV18	TRBJ2-7	NA	CASSPIGGYEQYF	TGTGCCAGCTCACCAATAGGGGGGTACGAGCAGTACTTC
NA	TRBV19	TRBJ1-2	NA	CASSATSTGDYTF	TGTGCCAGTAGCGCCACCTCGACGGGCGACTACACCTTC
NA	TRBV19	TRBJ1-5	NA	CASSIGVNQPQHF	TGTGCCAGTAGTATTGGGGTGAATCAGCCCCAGCATTTT
NA	TRBV5-6	TRBJ1-4	NA	CASSFGEGKKLFF	TGTGCCAGCAGCTTCGGCGAGGGGAAAAAACTGTTTTTT
NA	TRBV6-1	TRBJ1-5	TRBD1	CASSEQGGQPQHF	TGTGCCAGCAGCGAACAGGGGGGGCAGCCCCAGCATTTT
NA	TRBV5-1	TRBJ2-1	NA	CASSLVAGGNEQFF	TGCGCCAGCAGCTTGGTCGCAGGAGGGAATGAGCAGTTCTTC
NA	TRBV6-5	TRBJ2-5	TRBD2	CASSYSSGGGKETQYF	TGTGCCAGCAGTTACTCTAGCGGGGGGGGTAAGGAGACCCAGTACTTC
NA	TRBV7-2	TRBJ1-1	TRBD1	CASSAGTVNTEAFF	TGTGCCAGCAGCGCCGGGACAGTCAACACTGAAGCTTTCTTT
NA	TRBV2	TRBJ1-1	TRBD1	CASSEAPGQGYEAFF	TGTGCCAGCAGTGAAGCCCCAGGACAGGGTTATGAAGCTTTCTTT
NA	TRBV5-6	TRBJ2-7	NA	CASSFTKSSYEQYF	TGTGCCAGCAGCTTTACTAAGAGCTCCTACGAGCAGTACTTC
NA	TRBV7-9	TRBJ2-5	TRBD2	CASSLGGVNQETQYF	TGTGCCAGCAGCTTGGGGGGGGTCAACCAAGAGACCCAGTACTTC
NA	TRBV19	TRBJ1-5	TRBD1	CASRGQGAQNQPQHF	TGTGCCAGTAGGGGGCAGGGGGCGCAGAATCAGCCCCAGCATTTT
few	TRBV9	TRBJ1-2	TRBD1	CVSSPPPGGAWGYTF	TGTGTCAGCAGCCCCCCCCCAGGGGGCGCGTGGGGCTACACCTTC
NA	TRBV30	TRBJ1-1	NA	CAWKFGTGKTEAFF	TGTGCCTGGAAGTTCGGGACGGGGAAGACTGAAGCTTTCTTT
NA	TRBV4-1	TRBJ1-1	TRBD1	CASSPQGAYTEAFF	TGCGCCAGCAGCCCACAGGGGGCGTACACTGAAGCTTTCTTT
NA	TRBV29-1	TRBJ1-2	NA	CSGGTHNYGYTF	TGCAGCGGGGGGACACATAACTATGGCTACACCTTC
NA	TRBV10-1	TRBJ1-1	TRBD1	CASSDRTGGKAFF	TGCGCCAGCAGTGACCGGACAGGGGGGAAAGCTTTCTTT
NA	TRBV5-1	TRBJ2-7	NA	CASSFTRGRDLYEQYF	TGCGCCAGCAGCTTTACCAGGGGCCGCGATCTCTACGAGCAGTACTTC
NA	TRBV10-3	TRBJ1-1	NA	CAISQSPPEGTEAFF	TGTGCCATCAGTCAATCCCCCCCGGAGGGCACTGAAGCTTTCTTT